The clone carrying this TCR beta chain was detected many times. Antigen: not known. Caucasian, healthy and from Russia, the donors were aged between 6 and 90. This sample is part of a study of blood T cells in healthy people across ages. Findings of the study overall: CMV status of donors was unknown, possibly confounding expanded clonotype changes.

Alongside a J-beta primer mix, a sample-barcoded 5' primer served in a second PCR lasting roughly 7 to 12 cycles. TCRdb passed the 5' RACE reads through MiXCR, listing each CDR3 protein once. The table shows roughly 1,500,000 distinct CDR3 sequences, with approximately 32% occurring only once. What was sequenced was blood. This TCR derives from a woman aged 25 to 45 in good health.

CDR3 protein: CASSRRDRGQETQYF. In DNA form, the CDR3 reads TGTGCCAGCAGCCGCCGGGACAGGGGCCAAGAGACCCAGTACTTC. The chain couples TRBV2 to TRBJ2-5; 10 positions match TRBD1. Germline V gene lookup returns CDR1 SNHLY and CDR2 FYNNEI. Trimming took 6 bases from V and 1 from J; bases not matched to a gene: 5. The CDR3 runs 15 residues.